The next 11 T cell receptor beta chains were all read from a single sample in a study of T cells in Graves' hyperthyroidism and ophthalmopathy. What was amplified from RNA transcripts were TCR beta CDR3 regions. During a first-round RT-PCR of the TCR CDR3, the HTBI primer set was used. From the multiplex PCR reads, TCRdb called clonotypes with MiXCR, one entry per CDR3 protein. The data hold about 110,000 distinct CDR3 sequences, with about a sixth observed a single time. Sequenced: blood. The receptor set was obtained from a woman in her 50s with Graves' hyperthyroidism.

This clonotype was observed many times. The chain uses TRBV6-5 and TRBJ2-1, with TRBD2 matching 8 bases. V shed 2 bases, J shed 8 bases, and the junction held 5 bases outside the gene matches. CDR3 length equals 14 residues. Germline CDR1 MNHEY, CDR2 SVGAGI. CDR3 sequence (DNA): TGTGCCAGCAGTTACGGGACTAGTGAAGATGAGCAGTTCTTC. Amino acids: CASSYGTSEDEQFF.

Ten or more counts support this clonotype. V and J are TRBV9 and TRBJ1-1; the D gene is possibly TRBD1 (6 bases). V was trimmed by 2 bases and J by 0 bases, leaving 17 bases between them. Looked up from germline, CDR1 is SGDLS and CDR2 is YYNGEE. The CDR3 is made up of 17 amino acids. This chain's CDR3 is CASSVAGGAPMNTEAFF. Written as DNA, the CDR3 is TGTGCCAGCAGCGTTGCTGGGGGCGCCCCGATGAACACTGAAGCTTTCTTT.

In its sample, this clonotype was seen many times. The CDR3 DNA is TGTGCCTGGAGAGAAGAACGCTCCTATAATTCACCCCTCCACTTT. Protein: CAWREERSYNSPLHF. The chain combines TRBV30 with TRBJ1-6; D not certain. Germline loops: CDR1 GTSNPN, CDR2 SVGIG (reference sequence). With 3 bases removed from V and 0 bases from J, the gap between germline ends came to 9 bases. The CDR3 length is 15 residues.

This clonotype occurred many times. The chain employs TRBV18 and TRBJ2-7, with D perhaps TRBD1 (6 bases). The CDR3 consists of 16 residues. From germline, CDR1 is KGHSH and CDR2 LQKENI. V lost 2 bases, J lost 2 bases, and 16 bases lay in between. The chain's CDR3 is CASSPNVQGSPYEQYF. In DNA form, the CDR3 reads TGTGCCAGCTCACCAAACGTACAGGGCTCTCCCTACGAGCAGTACTTC.

This clonotype appeared a few times. With a much larger clone just one base away, this may be a read error. V gene TRBV14 combines with J gene TRBJ2-5, with 8 bases fitting TRBD1. J was trimmed by 5 bases and V by 4 bases; bases with no gene match: 9. Germline CDR1 reads SGHDN; CDR2 reads FVKESK. The CDR3 length is 15 residues. For the CDR3, the DNA is TGTGCCAGCAGCCCTTGGACAGGGATTAAGGAGACCCAGTACTTC. Translation gives CASSPWTGIKETQYF.

V usage is TRBV5-1 and J usage is TRBJ2-7, with TRBD1 matching 8 bases. This CDR3 has 14 residues. The V gene's germline CDR1 is SGHRS and CDR2 YFSETQ. With 0 bases clipped from V and 3 bases from J, the junction kept 2 bases outside the gene matches. The CDR3 spells CASSLATGGYEQYF. Written as DNA, the CDR3 is TGCGCCAGCAGCTTGGCCACAGGGGGCTACGAGCAGTACTTC.

This clonotype was seen at least ten times. The V gene is TRBV11-3, the J gene TRBJ2-1, with a weak D call TRBD2 (6 bases). This CDR3 spans 16 amino acids. V was cut by 1 base and J by 6 bases, with 16 bases left in between. The V gene's germline CDR1 is SGHNT and CDR2 YENEEA. As DNA, the CDR3 is TGTGCCAGCAGCTTAGCAGGGTTTGGGACTGTCAATGAGCAGTTCTTC. Its protein product is CASSLAGFGTVNEQFF.

This clonotype was recorded many times. V and J are TRBV11-2 and TRBJ1-6; TRBD1 is a possible D gene (5 bases). Germline CDR1 is SGHAT and CDR2 is FQNNGV. The length of the CDR3 is 15 residues. Trimming took 1 base from V and 6 from J, leaving 10 bases between them. The CDR3 coding sequence is TGTGCCAGCAGCTTAGCGCAGGGTGGTAATTCACCCCTCCACTTT. Encoded protein: CASSLAQGGNSPLHF.

This clonotype was observed many times. V usage is TRBV7-3 and J usage is TRBJ2-1; 8 nucleotides match TRBD2. Germline V gives CDR1 SGHTA, CDR2 FQGTGA. J gave up 2 bases and V 2 bases, and 2 bases lay outside the gene matches. The CDR3 consists of 15 residues. Here the CDR3 reads CASSLEAGAYNEQFF. In DNA, the CDR3 is TGTGCCAGCAGCTTAGAAGCGGGAGCCTACAATGAGCAGTTCTTC.

The chain uses TRBV18 and TRBJ1-4; TRBD1 matches at 12 bases. The length of the CDR3 is 16 residues. The V gene end was trimmed by 2 bases and the J gene end by 7 bases; junction bases not matched to a gene: 5. Germline assignment: CDR1 KGHSH and CDR2 LQKENI. The CDR3 DNA is TGTGCCAGCTCACCAGGGACAGGGGGCTTCTTTGAAAAACTGTTTTTT. This sequence encodes CASSPGTGGFFEKLFF.

This clonotype has ten or more counts. CDR3 sequence: CASSSITGGASPLHF. The CDR3 bases are TGTGCCAGCAGCTCCATTACAGGGGGCGCTTCACCCCTCCACTTT. This chain links TRBV11-2 with TRBJ1-6, with 9 bases that match TRBD1. J gave up 9 bases and V 4 bases, and 7 bases lay outside the gene matches. CDR3 size: 15 residues. Germline V CDR1 and CDR2: SGHAT, FQNNGV. Based on the CDR3 plus reference TRBV11-2 and TRBJ1-6, the full variable domain is EAGVAQSPRYKIIEKRQSVAFWCNPISGHATLYWYQQILGQGPKLLIQFQNNGVVDDSQLPKDRFSAERLKGVDSTLKIQPAKLEDSAVYLCASSSITGGASPLHFGNGTRLTVT.